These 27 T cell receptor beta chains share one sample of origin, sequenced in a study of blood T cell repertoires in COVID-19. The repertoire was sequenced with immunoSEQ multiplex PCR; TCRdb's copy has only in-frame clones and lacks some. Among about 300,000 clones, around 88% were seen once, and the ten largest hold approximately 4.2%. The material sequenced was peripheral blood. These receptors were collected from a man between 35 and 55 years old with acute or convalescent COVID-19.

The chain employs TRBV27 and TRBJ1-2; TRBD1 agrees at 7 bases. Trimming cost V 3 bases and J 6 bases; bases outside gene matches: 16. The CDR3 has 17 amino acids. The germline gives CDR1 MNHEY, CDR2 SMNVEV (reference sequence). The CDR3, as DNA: TGTGCCAGCAGTTTGAGGGGGCAGTCGGACAGGAAGCATGGCTACACCTTC. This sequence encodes CASSLRGQSDRKHGYTF.

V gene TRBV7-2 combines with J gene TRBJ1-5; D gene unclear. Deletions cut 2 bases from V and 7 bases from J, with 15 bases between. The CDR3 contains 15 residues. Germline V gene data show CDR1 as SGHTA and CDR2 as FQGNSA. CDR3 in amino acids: CASSLRIGLDQPQHF. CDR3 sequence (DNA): TGTGCCAGCAGCTTAAGGATCGGACTGGACCAGCCCCAGCATTTT.

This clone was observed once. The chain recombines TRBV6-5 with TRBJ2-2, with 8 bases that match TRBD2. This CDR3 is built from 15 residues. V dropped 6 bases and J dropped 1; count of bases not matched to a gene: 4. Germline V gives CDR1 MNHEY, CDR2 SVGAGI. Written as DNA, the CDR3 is TGTGCCAGCAGGCGGGGGGCCATGAACACCGGGGAGCTGTTTTTT. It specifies CASRRGAMNTGELFF.

CDR3 nucleotide sequence: TGTGCCAGCAGCTTGGGACAGGAGAGAGGGTCTTATGGCTACACCTTC. Its protein is CASSLGQERGSYGYTF. The rearrangement joins TRBV5-4 to TRBJ1-2, with TRBD1 as a possible D gene (6 bases). Germline-derived CDR1 and CDR2 are SGHNT and YYREEE (reference sequence). The V end was cut by 0 bases, the J end by 5 bases, with 17 bases between. The CDR3 runs 16 residues.

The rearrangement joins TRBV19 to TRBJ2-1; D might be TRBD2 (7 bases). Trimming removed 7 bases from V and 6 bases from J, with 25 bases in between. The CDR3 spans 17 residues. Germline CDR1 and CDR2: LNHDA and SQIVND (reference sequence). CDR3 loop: CASTTRGRGRGSNEQFF. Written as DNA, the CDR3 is TGTGCCAGTACCACAAGGGGACGAGGGAGGGGGTCCAATGAGCAGTTCTTC.

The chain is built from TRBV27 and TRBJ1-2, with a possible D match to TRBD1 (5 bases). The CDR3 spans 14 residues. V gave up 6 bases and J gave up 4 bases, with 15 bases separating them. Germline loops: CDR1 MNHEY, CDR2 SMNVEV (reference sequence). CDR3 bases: TGTGCCAGCAGCGAAAGGGGAGCGGGCTATGGCTACACCTTC. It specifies CASSERGAGYGYTF.

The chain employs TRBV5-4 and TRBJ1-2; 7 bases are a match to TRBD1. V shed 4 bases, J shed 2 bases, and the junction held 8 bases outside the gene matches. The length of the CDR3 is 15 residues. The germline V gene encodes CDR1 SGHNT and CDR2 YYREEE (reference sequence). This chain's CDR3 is CASSTGTVGNYGYTF. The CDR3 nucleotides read TGTGCCAGCAGCACAGGGACAGTGGGAAACTATGGCTACACCTTC.

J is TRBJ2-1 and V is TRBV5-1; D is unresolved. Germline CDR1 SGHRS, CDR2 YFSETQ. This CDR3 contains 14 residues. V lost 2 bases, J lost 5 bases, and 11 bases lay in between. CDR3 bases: TGCGCCAGCAGCTTAGCATCCGAAAACAATGAGCAGTTCTTC. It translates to CASSLASENNEQFF.

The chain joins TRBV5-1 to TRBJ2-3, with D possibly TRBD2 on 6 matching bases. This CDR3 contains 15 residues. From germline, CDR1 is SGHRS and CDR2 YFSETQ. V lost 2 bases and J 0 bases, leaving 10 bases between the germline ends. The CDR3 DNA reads TGCGCCAGCAGCTTCGCGGGATCCAGCACAGATACGCAGTATTTT. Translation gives CASSFAGSSTDTQYF.

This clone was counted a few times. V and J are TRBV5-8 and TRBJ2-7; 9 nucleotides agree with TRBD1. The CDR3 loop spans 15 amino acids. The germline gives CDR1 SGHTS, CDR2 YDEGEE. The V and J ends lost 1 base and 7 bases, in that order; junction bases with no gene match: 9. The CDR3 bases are TGTGCCAGCAGCTTGTTAGGGACAGGGACTTGGGAGCAGTACTTC. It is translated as CASSLLGTGTWEQYF.

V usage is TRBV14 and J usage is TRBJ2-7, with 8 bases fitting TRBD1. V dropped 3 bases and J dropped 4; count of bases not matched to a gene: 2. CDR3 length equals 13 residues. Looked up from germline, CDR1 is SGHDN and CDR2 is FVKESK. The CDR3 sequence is CASSQDRVYEQYF. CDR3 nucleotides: TGTGCCAGCAGCCAGGACAGGGTTTACGAGCAGTACTTC.

The CDR3: CASTSGQTLGEQYF. In DNA, the CDR3 is TGTGCCAGCACTTCCGGACAAACTCTAGGCGAGCAGTACTTC. The J gene is TRBJ2-7, the V gene TRBV6-5; a weak D match, TRBD1 (5 bases). V was trimmed by 7 bases and J by 6 bases, leaving 19 bases between them. Germline lookup yields CDR1 MNHEY and CDR2 SVGAGI. The CDR3 has 14 residues.

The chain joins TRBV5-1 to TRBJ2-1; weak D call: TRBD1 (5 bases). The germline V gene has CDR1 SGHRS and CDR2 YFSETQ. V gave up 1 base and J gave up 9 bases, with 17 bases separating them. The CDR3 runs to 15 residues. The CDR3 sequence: CASSLFGHGAGEQFF. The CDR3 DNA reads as TGCGCCAGCAGCTTGTTTGGACACGGAGCCGGTGAGCAGTTCTTC.

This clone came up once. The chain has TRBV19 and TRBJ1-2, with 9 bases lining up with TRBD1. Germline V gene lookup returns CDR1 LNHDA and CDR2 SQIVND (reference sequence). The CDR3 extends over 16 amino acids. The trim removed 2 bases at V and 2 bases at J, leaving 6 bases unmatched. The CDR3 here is CASSIMGQGGNYGYTF. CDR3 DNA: TGTGCCAGTAGTATAATGGGACAGGGCGGAAACTATGGCTACACCTTC. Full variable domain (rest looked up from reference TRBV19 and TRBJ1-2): DGGITQSPKYLFRKEGQNVTLSCEQNLNHDAMYWYRQDPGQGLRLIYYSQIVNDFQKGDIAEGYSVSREKKESFPLTVTSAQKNPTAFYLCASSIMGQGGNYGYTFGSGTRLTVV.

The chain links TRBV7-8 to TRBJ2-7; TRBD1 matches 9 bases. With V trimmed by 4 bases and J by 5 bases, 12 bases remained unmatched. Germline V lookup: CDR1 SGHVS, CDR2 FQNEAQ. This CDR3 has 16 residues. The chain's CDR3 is CASSYAVGQGTHEQYF. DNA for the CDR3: TGTGCCAGCAGCTACGCGGTGGGACAGGGTACCCACGAGCAGTACTTC.

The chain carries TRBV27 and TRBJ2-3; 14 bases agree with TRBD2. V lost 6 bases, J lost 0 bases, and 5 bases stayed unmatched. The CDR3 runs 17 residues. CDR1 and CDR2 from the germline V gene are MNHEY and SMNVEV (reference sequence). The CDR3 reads CASRGTSGGLSTDTQYF. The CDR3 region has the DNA TGTGCCAGCAGGGGGACTAGCGGGGGCCTTAGCACAGATACGCAGTATTTT.

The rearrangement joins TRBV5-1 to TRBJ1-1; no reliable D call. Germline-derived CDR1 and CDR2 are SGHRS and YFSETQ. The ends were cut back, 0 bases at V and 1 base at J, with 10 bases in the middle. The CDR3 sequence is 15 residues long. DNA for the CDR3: TGCGCCAGCAGCTTGGGGCCCGGCGGGAACACTGAAGCTTTCTTT. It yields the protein CASSLGPGGNTEAFF.

Here the CDR3 reads CASSQDGGGTDTQYF. In nucleotides, the CDR3 is TGTGCCAGCAGCCAAGATGGAGGGGGCACAGATACGCAGTATTTT. The J gene is TRBJ2-3, the V gene TRBV4-2; D is possibly TRBD2 (6 bases). This CDR3 region has 15 residues. The V and J ends lost 0 bases and 1 base respectively, with 8 bases between them. Looked up from germline, CDR1 is LGHNA and CDR2 is YNFKEQ.

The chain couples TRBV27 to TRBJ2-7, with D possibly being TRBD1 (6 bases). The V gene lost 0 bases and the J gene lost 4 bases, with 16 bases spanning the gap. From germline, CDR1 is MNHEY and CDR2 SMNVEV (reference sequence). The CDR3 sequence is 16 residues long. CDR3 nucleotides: TGTGCCAGCAGTTTATCACACAGGGAACCTAATTACGAGCAGTACTTC. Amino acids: CASSLSHREPNYEQYF.

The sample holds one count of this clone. For the CDR3, the DNA is TGTGCCGGGGTACGATCGGGGTTTTACAATGAGCAGTTCTTC. Encoded protein: CAGVRSGFYNEQFF. This chain joins TRBV2 and TRBJ2-1; D may be TRBD2 (5 bases). V was cut by 11 bases and J by 4 bases, with 18 bases left in between. Germline assignment: CDR1 SNHLY and CDR2 FYNNEI. The CDR3 totals 14 residues. Combining the CDR3 with reference TRBV2 and TRBJ2-1 gives the whole variable domain EPEVTQTPSHQVTQMGQEVILRCVPISNHLYFYWYRQILGQKVEFLVSFYNNEISEKSEIFDDQFSVERPDGSNFTLKIRSTKLEDSAMYFCAGVRSGFYNEQFFGPGTRLTVL.

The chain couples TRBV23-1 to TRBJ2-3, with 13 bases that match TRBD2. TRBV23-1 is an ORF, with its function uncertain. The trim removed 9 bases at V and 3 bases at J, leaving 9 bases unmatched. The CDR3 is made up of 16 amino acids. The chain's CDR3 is CARGLAGHSVTDTQYF. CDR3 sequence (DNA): TGCGCCAGGGGACTAGCGGGACATTCCGTAACAGATACGCAGTATTTT.

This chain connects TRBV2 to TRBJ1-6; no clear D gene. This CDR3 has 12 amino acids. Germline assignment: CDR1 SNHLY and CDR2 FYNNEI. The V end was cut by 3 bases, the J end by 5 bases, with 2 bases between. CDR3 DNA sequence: TGTGCCAGCAGTGACGATAATTCACCCCTCCACTTT. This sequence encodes CASSDDNSPLHF.

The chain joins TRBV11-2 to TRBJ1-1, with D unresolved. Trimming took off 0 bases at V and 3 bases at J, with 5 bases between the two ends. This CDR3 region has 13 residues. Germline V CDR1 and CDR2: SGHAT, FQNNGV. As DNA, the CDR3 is TGTGCCAGCAGCTTAGAACGAGACACTGAAGCTTTCTTT. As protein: CASSLERDTEAFF.

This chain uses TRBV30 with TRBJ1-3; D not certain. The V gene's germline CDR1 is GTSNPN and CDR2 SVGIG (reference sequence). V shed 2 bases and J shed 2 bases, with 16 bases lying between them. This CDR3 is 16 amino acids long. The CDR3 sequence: CAWSTPGRDPGNTIYF. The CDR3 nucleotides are TGTGCCTGGAGTACGCCGGGGAGGGATCCTGGAAACACCATATATTTT.

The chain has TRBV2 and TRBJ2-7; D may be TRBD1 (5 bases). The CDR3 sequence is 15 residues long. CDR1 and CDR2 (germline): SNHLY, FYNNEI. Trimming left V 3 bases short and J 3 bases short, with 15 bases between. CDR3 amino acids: CASSEIWGEDYEQYF. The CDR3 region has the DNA TGTGCCAGCAGTGAGATATGGGGCGAGGACTACGAGCAGTACTTC.

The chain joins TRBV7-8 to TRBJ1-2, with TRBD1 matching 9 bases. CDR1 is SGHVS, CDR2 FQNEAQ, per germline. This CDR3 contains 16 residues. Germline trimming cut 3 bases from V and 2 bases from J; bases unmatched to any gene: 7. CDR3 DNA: TGTGCCAGCAGCTTCCCGGGACAGGGAGGGAACTATGGCTACACCTTC. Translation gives CASSFPGQGGNYGYTF.

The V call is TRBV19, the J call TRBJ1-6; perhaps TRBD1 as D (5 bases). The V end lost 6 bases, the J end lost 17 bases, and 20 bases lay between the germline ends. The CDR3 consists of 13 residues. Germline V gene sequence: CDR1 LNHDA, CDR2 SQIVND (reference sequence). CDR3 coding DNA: TGTGCCAGTAGCCCTGCGGGCCGGGGGTCGATCCACTTT. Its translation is CASSPAGRGSIHF.